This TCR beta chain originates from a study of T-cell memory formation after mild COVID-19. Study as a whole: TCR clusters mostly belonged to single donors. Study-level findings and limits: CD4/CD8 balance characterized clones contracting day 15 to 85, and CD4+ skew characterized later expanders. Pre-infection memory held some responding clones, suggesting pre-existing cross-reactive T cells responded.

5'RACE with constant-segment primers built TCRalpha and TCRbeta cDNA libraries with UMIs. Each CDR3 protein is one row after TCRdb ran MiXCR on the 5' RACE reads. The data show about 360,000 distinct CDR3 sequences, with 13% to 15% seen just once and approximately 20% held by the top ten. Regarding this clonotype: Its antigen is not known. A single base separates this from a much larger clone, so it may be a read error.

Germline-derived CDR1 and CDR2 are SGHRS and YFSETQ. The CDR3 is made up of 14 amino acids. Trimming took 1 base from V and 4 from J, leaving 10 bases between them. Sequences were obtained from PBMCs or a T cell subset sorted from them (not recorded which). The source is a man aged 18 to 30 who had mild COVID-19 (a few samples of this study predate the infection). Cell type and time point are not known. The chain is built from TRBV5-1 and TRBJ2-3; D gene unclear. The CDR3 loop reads CASSLWSIPDTQYF. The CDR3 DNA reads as TGCGCCAGCAGCTTGTGGTCTATCCCAGATACGCAGTATTTT.